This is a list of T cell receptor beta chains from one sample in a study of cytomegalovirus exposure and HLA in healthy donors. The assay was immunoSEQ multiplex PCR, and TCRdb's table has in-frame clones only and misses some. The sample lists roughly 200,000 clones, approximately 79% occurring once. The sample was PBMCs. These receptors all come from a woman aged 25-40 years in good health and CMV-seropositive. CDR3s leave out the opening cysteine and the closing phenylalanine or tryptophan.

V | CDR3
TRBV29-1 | SVVDETGVENEQF
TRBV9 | ASSVATSGEQY
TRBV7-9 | ASSSSSGYNEQF
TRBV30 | AWRGTSGSQETQY
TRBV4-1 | ASSQDGGNIWTSGSSYNEQF
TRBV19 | ASSSGLAGGHTDTQY
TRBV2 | ASSEATGMSGYT
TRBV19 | ATHRGTYGYT
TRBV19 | ASRPDRTRDEQF
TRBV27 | ASGAGELYNEQF
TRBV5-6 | ASSPRRGLAF
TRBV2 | ASDHRGGTEAF
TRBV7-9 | ASSGTGAPREQY
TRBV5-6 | ASTWAGEQF
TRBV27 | ASRLITGAGANVLT
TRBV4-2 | ASSQETSGGPRTDTQY
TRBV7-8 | ASCSSYQETQY
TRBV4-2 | ASSQDSVSSGHPYEQY
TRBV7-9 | ASSLTDGGLSNEQY
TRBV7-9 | ASSSGTSMNEQF
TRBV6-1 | ASSGAPWDRSGYGYT
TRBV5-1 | ASSTGQGPSTEAF
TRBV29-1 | SVLRTGELF
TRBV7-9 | ASSPQDMNTEAF
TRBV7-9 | ASSLVSRGGEQF
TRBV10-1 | ASSEEGTSGGATYNEQF
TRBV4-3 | ASSQIGTGSYNEQF
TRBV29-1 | SVLGGFSYEQY
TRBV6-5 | ASSYVKGTWDT
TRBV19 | ASSISPNTEAF
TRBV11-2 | ASSPNAATNEKLF
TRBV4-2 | ASSQDGLEGGPYEQY
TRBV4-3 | ASSQLGGGNEQF
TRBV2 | AVPGQGETEQY
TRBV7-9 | ASSFLHGYT
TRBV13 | ASSSTAGETQY
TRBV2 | ASSDFVAEPYEQY
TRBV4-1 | ASSVPRLAGGSYNEQF
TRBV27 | ASSLTGGWDTQY
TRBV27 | ASSLRGGPNIQY
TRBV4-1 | ASSQVPAGVNTEAF
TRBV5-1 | ASSYKAGTVQETQY
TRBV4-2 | ASSQATRGQPEAF
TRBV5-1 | ASSNTPRSAGELF
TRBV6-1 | ASSPTGYEQY
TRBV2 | ASSASGGDEQY
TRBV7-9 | ASSLAIGGSEAF
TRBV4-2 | ASSHLSPSGGVYEQY
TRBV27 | ASSNRQGGTGELF
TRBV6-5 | ASSNYADTQY
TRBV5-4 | ASSHARDRTNYGYT
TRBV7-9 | ASSFPGQGAWNTEAF